This paragraph reports one T cell receptor beta chain. Its antigen is not yet known. Per-base quality was not reported, and no clone a single base away is much larger than it. The sample belongs to a study of cytomegalovirus exposure and HLA in healthy donors listed by TCRdb under 2017. Context from the whole study: In an earlier analysis of some 550 of the donors, 276 Gb of sequence data and about 110 million unique TCR beta sequences from about 190 million T cells were reported. Roughly 300 gigabases of sequencing data and tens of millions of unique TCR sequences were included in an early release covering about 700 HLA-typed donors. Among the roughly 400 genotyped donors, under 90% belonged to the genetic ancestry cluster associated with self-reported Caucasian donors. The aim of the study was to test whether cataloging public T cell receptors could identify signatures of past pathogen exposure. The study profiled the T cell repertoires of about 720 subjects by immunosequencing and related them to cytomegalovirus serostatus. Besides the first cohort of roughly 700 subjects, a separate validation cohort made up of 90 to 150 different subjects was used. High-throughput TCR immunosequencing, statistical association of individual TCRs with disease status, and machine learning were combined to predict cytomegalovirus infection status. To study patterns of TCR occurrence, a later analysis re-analyzed previously published TCR beta repertoires from hundreds of donors and added high-resolution HLA genotyping. In the later analysis, no new phenotypic data were used to find candidate immune exposures; instead, reliance was placed on TCR beta sequences and their occurrence across donors. An earlier analysis of approximately 500 of the donors applied high-throughput TCR beta sequencing to assess whether each TCR beta V gene segment acted as functional or pseudogenic. Alongside the repertoire data, information on donor age, sex, ethnicity and CMV serostatus was compiled. In a later genetic analysis, genome-wide SNP genotypes for about three fifths of the roughly 670 donors were used, and that subset was treated as a discovery cohort. Every discovery cohort repertoire had been produced on one sequencing platform. Both class I and class II loci were covered by HLA typing, at four-digit resolution. Typing coverage varied by locus: roughly 629-630 donors for A, B, C, DRB1 and DQB1; roughly 520 for DQA1; about 570 for DPA1; around 450 for DPB1. Several DR-DQ haplotypes were handled as single units for association and clustering, since linkage in the cohort was strong. Among about 390 genotyped donors of the cohort, an average of 235,054 unique TCR beta nucleotide sequences were sequenced per donor, roughly a sixth of them non-productive. What the study reported, not specific to this receptor: In a later analysis, HLA-associated TCR beta chains showed more clonal expansion and lower generation probabilities than non-associated chains that were equally common. In an earlier analysis of around 500 of the donors, most TCR beta V segments appeared in productive rearrangements about 87% or about 30% of the time, broadly matching IMGT annotations. The earlier analysis of a few hundred of the donors excluded roughly 17 rarely observed V segments, including chromosome 9 orphons, because counts were too low. Assigning TCR associations to individual alleles was difficult when HLA alleles, especially DR and DQ, strongly co-occurred. A later genetic analysis associated a missense DCLRE1C variant with V-gene and J-gene trimming of TCR beta chains, and an independent cohort replicated the association. Sequencing depth was assumed to be roughly uniform across donors in the presence/absence analyses, though that assumption may not hold. A cluster of highly shared sequence variants was judged likely to represent a technical artifact of the sequencing pipeline. Most CMV-associated TCR beta chains appeared to be HLA-restricted in a later analysis, and the HLA associations seemed to be driven largely by CMV exposure. The study gave a list of roughly 150 TCR beta chains associated with cytomegalovirus. In both the original and validation cohorts, the classifier was reported to diagnose cytomegalovirus status with high specificity and sensitivity. In a later analysis, about 17,000 TCR beta sequences were associated with specific HLA alleles at a false discovery rate of 0.05. According to a later analysis, parvovirus B19, influenza, CMV and Epstein-Barr virus appeared linked to several top co-occurrence clusters. Linkage disequilibrium might explain the correlated functional status among segregating V segments, but an unknown experimental factor could not be ruled out. A further reported finding was that TCR beta sequences accurately predicted the HLA-A and HLA-B alleles for most subjects in the first cohort. Compared with the approximately 710-donor mean, donors in an Asian-associated ancestry cluster had fewer N-insertions in productive TCRs, according to a later genetic analysis. CMV serostatus was the only immune exposure information available for the cohort. Because HLA typing was unavailable for some donors at each locus, only the typed subset was used in association tests. In this cohort, only TCR beta chains were sequenced, and detectable features were limited by the absence of alpha or paired-chain data. The authors suggested that the approach could potentially be generalized to other disease states and immunological phenotypes. Three of the identified cytomegalovirus-associated TCR beta chains were confirmed in vitro to be specific for cytomegalovirus antigens. A later analysis found that TCR association rates varied across HLA loci, with DRB1 alleles showing the most associated TCRs and HLA-C alleles the fewest. While some public TCRs were present in many individuals, most TCR sequences turned up only very rarely across donors. Some IMGT-functional V segments, including TRBV6-2 and TRBV6-3, could not be distinguished by the 87-base-pair reads and were therefore excluded.

CDR1 is given as SEHNR and CDR2 as FQNEAQ, both from the germline V gene (reference sequence). Ends trimmed: V by 5 bases, J by 4 bases; bases unmatched to a gene: 6. The CDR3 contains 15 residues, cysteine and phenylalanine counted. The sequence is cut down to CDR3 DNA, 45 bases in frame from base 1. Libraries were prepared through the immunoSEQ multiplex PCR assay. For the multiplex PCR, a mixture combining 60 forward primers for TCR Vbeta segments and 13 reverse primers for TCR Jbeta segments was used. The CDR3 region of rearranged TCR beta genes was amplified from genomic DNA by a multiplex PCR assay. The Illumina HiSeq System was used to sequence the amplified TCR beta libraries as 87-base-pair reads. On the authors' methods: A later analysis tallied 70 million to 100 million unique TCR beta chains across the 640 or so repertoires, and around 9.9 million of those chains were shared by two or more donors. Raw reads were error-corrected and collapsed into unique sequences with a nearest-neighbor algorithm that merged closely related sequences to remove PCR and sequencing errors. CDR3 sequences were aligned to IMGT reference sequences to assign V, D and J gene segments. For a sequence to be retained, at least a six-nucleotide match to both a V gene segment and a J gene segment was required. Rearrangements were called productive when the CDR3 lacked stop codons and stayed in frame with V and J; all others were non-productive. Following IMGT convention, CDR3 was defined as the stretch from the second conserved V-encoded cysteine up to the conserved J-encoded phenylalanine. The earlier analysis of fewer than 700 of the donors excluded sequences that lacked an unambiguous match to a single V gene segment. An earlier analysis of 587 of the donors classified V segments as functional when productive rearrangements were above 56.7% and as segregating when the standard deviation between donors was above 5%. A statistical classification framework was built to diagnose cytomegalovirus status from the catalog of TCR beta chain sequences. A later analysis assigned V and J genes by comparing TCR nucleotide sequences with IMGT/GENE-DB human TR gene sequences. Using the TCRdist pipeline, a later analysis assigned CDR3 sequences along with most-parsimonious VDJ recombination scenarios. A later analysis defined each TCR beta chain by its CDR3 amino acid sequence plus V-gene family, and excluded reads lacking a unique V-gene family. To address suspected cross-contamination and a sequencing artifact, a later analysis removed roughly 640 highly shared, low-generation-probability nucleotide sequences. A later analysis calculated a clonal expansion index for each public chain from normalized within-repertoire ranks of inferred template counts. Generation probabilities in a later analysis came from a VDJ recombination model fitted to out-of-frame rearrangements, and those results were checked against IGoR. A later analysis scored TCR-TCR, TCR-HLA and TCR-CMV co-occurrence with hypergeometric tests, applying a repertoire-size bias correction to TCR pairs. In a later analysis, false discovery rates were estimated by permuting HLA or CMV assignments 20 times. A later analysis grouped co-occurring TCRs with DBSCAN, adding TCRdist sequence similarity when clustering within HLA-allele-positive subsets. Co-occurrence clustering excluded repertoires with fewer than 30,000 or more than 120,000 public chains, plus five with anomalous nucleotide sharing. TCRdb took this table from immuneACCESS and kept in-frame rearrangements with V and J called. Such tables lack part of the clones; where checked against another copy, unresolved V genes explain under half of the gap, and the rest is unexplained. V, J and clone size are taken as reported in that table, and D and trimming were inferred from the DNA itself. For this sample there are roughly 180,000 clones; roughly 88% appear just once. 1% to 1.5% of the sample lies in the top ten.

The cohort consisted of 650 to 850 healthy bone marrow donors. Cohort members were all nominally healthy when sampled, although unrecorded immune exposures were likely present. The donor was CMV seropositive and was included in the group of 250 to 350 seropositive cohort members. A peripheral blood sample was collected from each donor, and TCR beta sequencing was performed on peripheral blood mononuclear cells. Genomic DNA was extracted from the blood cell samples with the Qiagen DNeasy Blood Extraction Kit. The sequence is built from TRBV7-9 and TRBJ2-7; 12 of the junction bases match TRBD2. The clonotype originates from a girl aged 2-10 years in good health and CMV-seropositive. The sample consisted of PBMCs. CDR3 sequence: CASSPTSGSQYEQYF. The nucleotides read TGTGCCAGCAGCCCGACTAGCGGGAGTCAGTACGAGCAGTACTTC.